These 3 T cell receptor beta chains originate from one sample sequenced in a study of blood T cell repertoires in COVID-19. Here immunoSEQ multiplex PCR was the method, and the copy in TCRdb shows in-frame clones only, minus some. The sample carries fewer than 200,000 clones, about 85% recorded once. Specimen: peripheral blood. The receptor set was obtained from a man aged 55 to 70 who had recovered from COVID-19.

J is TRBJ2-7 and V is TRBV2; 7 positions match TRBD1. The CDR3 is 14 amino acids. CDR1 is SNHLY and CDR2 is FYNNEI in the germline V gene. Losses at the gene ends were 6 bases for V and 4 bases for J; bases not matched to a gene: 9. For the CDR3, the DNA is TGTGCCAGCAGGGAAACCGGGACAGATTACGAGCAGTACTTC. It translates to CASRETGTDYEQYF.

The rearrangement links TRBV5-1 to TRBJ1-1; the D is unclear. The CDR3 covers 13 residues. Germline CDR1 is SGHRS and CDR2 is YFSETQ. Trimming left V 0 bases short and J 4 bases short, with 7 bases between. The CDR3 DNA follows: TGCGCCAGCAGCTTGGATTCGGGCACTGAAGCTTTCTTT. It codes for CASSLDSGTEAFF. The full variable domain, rest sourced from reference TRBV5-1 and TRBJ1-1, is KAGVTQTPRYLIKTRGQQVTLSCSPISGHRSVSWYQQTPGQGLQFLFEYFSETQRNKGNFPGRFSGRQFSNSRSEMNVSTLELGDSALYLCASSLDSGTEAFFGQGTRLTVV.

The chain uses TRBV6-5 and TRBJ1-2; tentatively, D is TRBD1 (6 bases). The CDR3 contains 15 residues. The germline CDR1 and CDR2 sequences are MNHEY and SVGAGI. The germline V and J ends were trimmed by 6 bases and 6 bases, with 20 bases remaining between them. The CDR3 region is CASSPRSPRGNGYTF. CDR3 nucleotides: TGTGCCAGCAGCCCGCGTTCTCCCAGGGGAAATGGCTACACCTTC.